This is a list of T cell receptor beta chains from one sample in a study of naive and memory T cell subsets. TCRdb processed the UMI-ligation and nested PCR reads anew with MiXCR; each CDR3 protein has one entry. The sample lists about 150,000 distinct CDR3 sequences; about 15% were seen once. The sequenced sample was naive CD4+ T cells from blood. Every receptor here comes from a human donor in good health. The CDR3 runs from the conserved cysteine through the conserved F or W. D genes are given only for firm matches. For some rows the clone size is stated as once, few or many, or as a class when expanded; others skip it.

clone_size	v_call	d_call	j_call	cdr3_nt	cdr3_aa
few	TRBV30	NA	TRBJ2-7	TGTGCCTGGAGGCACTCCCCAAATTCCTACGAGCAGTACTTC	CAWRHSPNSYEQYF
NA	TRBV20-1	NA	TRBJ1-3	TGCAGTGCTCTCACTGGAAACACCATATATTTT	CSALTGNTIYF
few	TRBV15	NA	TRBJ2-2	TGTGCCACCAGCAGAGATTCACTCTCTCGGGGGGAGCTGTTTTTT	CATSRDSLSRGELFF
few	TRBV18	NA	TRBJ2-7	TGTGCCAGCTCACGAACCGGAGGACAGTTCTACGAGCAGTACTTC	CASSRTGGQFYEQYF
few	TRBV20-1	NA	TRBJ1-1	TGCAGTGCCCCGAAGAGACTCTCGAGGGGTGCTGAAGCTTTCTTT	CSAPKRLSRGAEAFF
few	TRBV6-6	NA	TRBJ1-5	TGTGCCAGCAGCATAAATCGGCGAGAGAGACAGCCCCAGCATTTT	CASSINRRERQPQHF
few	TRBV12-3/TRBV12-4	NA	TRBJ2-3	TGTGCCAGCAGCTTCGCCAACACAGATACGCAGTATTTT	CASSFANTDTQYF
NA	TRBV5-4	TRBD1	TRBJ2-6	TGTGCCAGCAGCTTGGTGGCAGGGGGACCTGGGGCCAACGTCCTGACTTTC	CASSLVAGGPGANVLTF
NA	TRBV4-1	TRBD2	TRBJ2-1	TGCGCCAGCAGCCAAGTCTGGGGCGGGGGGAATGAGCAGTTCTTC	CASSQVWGGGNEQFF
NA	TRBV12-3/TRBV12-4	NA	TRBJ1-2	TGTGCCAGCAGTTCCTTTCGGGGGGCTATCACCAAAAACCCTTATGGCTACACCTTC	CASSSFRGAITKNPYGYTF
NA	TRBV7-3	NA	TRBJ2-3	TGTGCCAGCAGCCCCAAGGTGGGGCCAGATACGCAGTATTTT	CASSPKVGPDTQYF
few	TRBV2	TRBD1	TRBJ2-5	TGTGCCAGCAGTGGAGGGACAGGGAACCAAGAGACCCAGTACTTC	CASSGGTGNQETQYF
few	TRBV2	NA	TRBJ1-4	TGTGCCAGCAGGAAGGATAATGAAAAACTGTTTTTT	CASRKDNEKLFF
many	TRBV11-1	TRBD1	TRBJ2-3	TGTGCCAGCAGCTCACGGGACAGGGGTTTCACAGATACGCAGTATTTT	CASSSRDRGFTDTQYF
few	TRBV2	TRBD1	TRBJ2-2	TGTGCCAGCAGAACGGGGACAGGGGTAATACTCTCTACCGGGGAGCTGTTTTTT	CASRTGTGVILSTGELFF
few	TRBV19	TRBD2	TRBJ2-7	TGTGCCAGTAGCGGGAGGGCCGACTACGAGCAGTACTTC	CASSGRADYEQYF
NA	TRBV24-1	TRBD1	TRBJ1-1	TGTGCCACCAGTGATGTCGGGACAGGGAAAGCTTTCTTT	CATSDVGTGKAFF
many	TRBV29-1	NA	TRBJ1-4	TGCAGCGTATCTGGACGGGCTGGGGGTGAAAAACTGTTTTTT	CSVSGRAGGEKLFF
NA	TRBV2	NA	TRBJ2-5	TGTGCCAGCAGTGTGGTGAGCCAAGAGACCCAGTACTTC	CASSVVSQETQYF
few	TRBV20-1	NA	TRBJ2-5	TGCAGTGCTAGGCACAGGCTAGAGACCCAGTACTTC	CSARHRLETQYF
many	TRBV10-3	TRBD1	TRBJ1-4	TGTGCCATCAGGACCGGGACAGATAATGAAAAACTGTTTTTT	CAIRTGTDNEKLFF
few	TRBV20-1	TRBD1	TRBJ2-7	TGCAGTGCTAGAGGCAGGACAGGGGGCGACGAGCAGTACTTC	CSARGRTGGDEQYF
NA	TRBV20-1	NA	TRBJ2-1	TGCAGTGCCATGCTAACTGAGCAGTTCTTC	CSAMLTEQFF
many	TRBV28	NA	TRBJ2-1	TGTGCCAGCAGTTTAGGGGGACACTATCCCAATGAGCAGTTCTTC	CASSLGGHYPNEQFF
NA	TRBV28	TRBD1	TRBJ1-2	TGTGCCAGCAGAATCCTCGACAGGGATTACTATGGCTACACCTTC	CASRILDRDYYGYTF
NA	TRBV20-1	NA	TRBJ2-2	TGCAGTGCTAGGGATGGTGGCCGTTTGGGGGAGCTGTTTTTT	CSARDGGRLGELFF
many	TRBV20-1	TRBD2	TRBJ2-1	TGCAGTGCTCCAAGAGGACTGGGACTAGCGGTACCAAGCTCCTACAATGAGCAGTTCTTC	CSAPRGLGLAVPSSYNEQFF
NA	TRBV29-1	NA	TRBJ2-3	TGCAGCGTTGAGCTCCGATTCACAGATACGCAGTATTTT	CSVELRFTDTQYF
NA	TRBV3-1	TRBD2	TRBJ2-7	TGTGCCAGCAGCCAACCGACTAGCGGAGCCTACGAGCAGTACTTC	CASSQPTSGAYEQYF
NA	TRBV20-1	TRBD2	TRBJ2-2	TGCAGTGCTAGTCGCGGGAGTGGCACCGGGGAGCTGTTTTTT	CSASRGSGTGELFF
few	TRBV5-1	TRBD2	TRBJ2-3	TGCGCCAGCAGCTCCTCCCCCAGCGGGACCACCTCCACAGATACGCAGTATTTT	CASSSSPSGTTSTDTQYF
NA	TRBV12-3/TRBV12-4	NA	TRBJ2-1	TGTGCCAGCAGTTTATTACATGAGCAGTTCTTC	CASSLLHEQFF
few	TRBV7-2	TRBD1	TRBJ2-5	TGTGCCAGCAGCCTAACCCGACAGGGGGGGGGCCAAGAGACCCAGTACTTC	CASSLTRQGGGQETQYF
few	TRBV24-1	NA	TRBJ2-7	TGTGCCACCAGTGACACAGGGTTCGACGAGCAGTACTTC	CATSDTGFDEQYF
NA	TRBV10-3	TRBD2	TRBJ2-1	TGTGCCATCAGCGGACTAGCGGGAGGGAACAATGAGCAGTTCTTC	CAISGLAGGNNEQFF
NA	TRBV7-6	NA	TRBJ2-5	TGTGCCAGCAGTGGACGGGGCGGCGGTGAGACCCAGTACTTC	CASSGRGGGETQYF
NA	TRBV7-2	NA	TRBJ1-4	TGTGCCAGCAGCCCCAGCAGGGTAGATGAAAAACTGTTTTTT	CASSPSRVDEKLFF
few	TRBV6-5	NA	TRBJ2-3	TGTGCCAGCAGTTACTCGGGACTGCCCCTCACAGATACGCAGTATTTT	CASSYSGLPLTDTQYF
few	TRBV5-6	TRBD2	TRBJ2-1	TGTGCCAGCAGCTTGGGGACTAGCGGGAGAAATGAGCAGTTCTTC	CASSLGTSGRNEQFF
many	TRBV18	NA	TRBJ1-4	TGTGCCAGCTCACCAGGGGTAGATGAAAAACTGTTTTTT	CASSPGVDEKLFF
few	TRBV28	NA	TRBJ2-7	TGTGCCAGCAGTCCTGGACTCCGAAGGACGTACGAGCAGTACTTC	CASSPGLRRTYEQYF
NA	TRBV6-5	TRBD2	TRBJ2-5	TGTGCCAGCAGTAGCAGGACTAGCGGAAAGACCCAGTACTTC	CASSSRTSGKTQYF
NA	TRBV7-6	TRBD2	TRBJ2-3	TGTGCCAGCAGCTTAGGATTGAGCGGGAGTGCAGATACGCAGTATTTT	CASSLGLSGSADTQYF
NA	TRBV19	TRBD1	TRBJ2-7	TGTGCCAGTAGTGCTCCGGGACAGGGATTCTACGAGCAGTACTTC	CASSAPGQGFYEQYF
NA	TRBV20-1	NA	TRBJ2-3	TGCAGTGCTCGCAGGGGCACAGATACGCAGTATTTT	CSARRGTDTQYF
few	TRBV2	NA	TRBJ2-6	TGTGCCAGCAAGGCGGGCGGAGGTGGGGCCAACGTCCTGACTTTC	CASKAGGGGANVLTF
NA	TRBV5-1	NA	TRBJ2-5	TGCGCCAGCAGCCCGACATTTTACCAAGAGACCCAGTACTTC	CASSPTFYQETQYF
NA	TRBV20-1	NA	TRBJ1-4	TGCAGTGCTAGATTGAGGATGGGTGAAAAACTGTTTTTT	CSARLRMGEKLFF
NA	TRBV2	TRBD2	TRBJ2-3	TGTGCCAGCAGAGGGGACTACACAGATACGCAGTATTTT	CASRGDYTDTQYF
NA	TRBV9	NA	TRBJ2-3	TGTGCCAGCAGCGCCCAACCGACTAGCCAGGGGACAGATACGCAGTATTTT	CASSAQPTSQGTDTQYF
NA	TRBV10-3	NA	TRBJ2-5	TGTGCCATCAGTGAGTCGAAGGGAAGAGAGACCCAGTACTTC	CAISESKGRETQYF
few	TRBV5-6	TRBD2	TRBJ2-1	TGTGCCAGCAGCTCGGTTAGCGGGAGTTCCCCTGGCGATGAGCAGTTCTTC	CASSSVSGSSPGDEQFF
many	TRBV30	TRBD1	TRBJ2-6	TGTGCCTGGAGTGTACGCGGACAGGGCCTGAGGTTACCTGGGGCCAACGTCCTGACTTTC	CAWSVRGQGLRLPGANVLTF
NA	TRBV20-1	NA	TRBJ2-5	TGCAGTGCTATTTTGGAGGAGACCCAGTACTTC	CSAILEETQYF